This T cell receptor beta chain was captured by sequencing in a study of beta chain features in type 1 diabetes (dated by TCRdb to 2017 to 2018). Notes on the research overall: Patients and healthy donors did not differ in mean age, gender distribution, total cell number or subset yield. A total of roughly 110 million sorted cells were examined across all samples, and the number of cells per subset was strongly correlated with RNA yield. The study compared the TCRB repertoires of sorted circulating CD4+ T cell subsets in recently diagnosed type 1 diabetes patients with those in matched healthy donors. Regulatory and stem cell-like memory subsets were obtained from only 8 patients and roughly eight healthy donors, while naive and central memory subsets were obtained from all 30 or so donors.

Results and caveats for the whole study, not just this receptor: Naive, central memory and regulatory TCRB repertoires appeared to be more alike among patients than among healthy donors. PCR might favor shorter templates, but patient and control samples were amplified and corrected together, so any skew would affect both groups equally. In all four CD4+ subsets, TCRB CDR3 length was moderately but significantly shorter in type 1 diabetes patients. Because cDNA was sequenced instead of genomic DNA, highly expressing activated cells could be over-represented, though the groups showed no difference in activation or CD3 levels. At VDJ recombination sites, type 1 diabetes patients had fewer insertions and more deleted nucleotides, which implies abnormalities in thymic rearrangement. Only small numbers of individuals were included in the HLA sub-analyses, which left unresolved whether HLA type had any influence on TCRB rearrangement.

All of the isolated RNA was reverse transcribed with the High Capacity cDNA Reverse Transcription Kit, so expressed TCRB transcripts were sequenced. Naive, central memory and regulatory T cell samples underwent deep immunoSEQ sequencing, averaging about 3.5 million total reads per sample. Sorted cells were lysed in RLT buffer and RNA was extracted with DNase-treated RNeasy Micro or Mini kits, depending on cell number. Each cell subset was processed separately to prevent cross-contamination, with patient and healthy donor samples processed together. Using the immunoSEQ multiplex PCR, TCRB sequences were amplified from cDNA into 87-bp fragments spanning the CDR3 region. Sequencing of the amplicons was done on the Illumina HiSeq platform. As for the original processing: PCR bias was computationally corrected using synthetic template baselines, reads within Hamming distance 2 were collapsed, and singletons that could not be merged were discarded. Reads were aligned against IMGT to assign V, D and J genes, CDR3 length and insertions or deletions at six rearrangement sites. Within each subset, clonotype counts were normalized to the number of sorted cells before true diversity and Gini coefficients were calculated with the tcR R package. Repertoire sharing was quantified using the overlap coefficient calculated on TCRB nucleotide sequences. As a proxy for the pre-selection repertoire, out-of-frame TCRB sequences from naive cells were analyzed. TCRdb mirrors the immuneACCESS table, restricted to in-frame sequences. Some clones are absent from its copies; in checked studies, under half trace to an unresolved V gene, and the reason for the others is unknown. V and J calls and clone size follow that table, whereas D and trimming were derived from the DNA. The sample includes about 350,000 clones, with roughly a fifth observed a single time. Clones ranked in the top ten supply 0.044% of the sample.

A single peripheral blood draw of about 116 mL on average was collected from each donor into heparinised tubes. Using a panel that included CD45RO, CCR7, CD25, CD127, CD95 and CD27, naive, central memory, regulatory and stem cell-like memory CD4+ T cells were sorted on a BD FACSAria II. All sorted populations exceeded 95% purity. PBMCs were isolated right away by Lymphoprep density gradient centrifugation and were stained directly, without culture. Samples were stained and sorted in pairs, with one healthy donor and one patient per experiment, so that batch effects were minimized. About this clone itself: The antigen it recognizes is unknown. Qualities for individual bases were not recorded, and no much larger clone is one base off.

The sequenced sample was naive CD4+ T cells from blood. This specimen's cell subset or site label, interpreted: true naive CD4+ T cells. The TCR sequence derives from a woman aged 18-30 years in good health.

The sequence in DNA is TGTGCTAGTGGTTTAGGGGCAGGCTATGGCTACACCTTC. This codes for CASGLGAGYGYTF. Here the chain combines TRBV12-5 and TRBJ1-2; D gene: possibly TRBD1, on 5 matching bases. The germline V gene encodes CDR1 LGHNT and CDR2 FRNRAP. The CDR3 sequence holds 13 residues, the cysteine and phenylalanine included. This entry keeps only the CDR3 DNA: 39 bases, framed from base 1. V sheds 3 bases and J sheds 4 bases, leaving 9 bases between their ends.